This T cell receptor beta chain came from a study of vaccination and CD4 T cells after COVID-19. In the study overall: Collection of post-COVID samples occurred a median around 94 days after diagnosis, spanning a range of 35 to 161. Overlapping SARS-CoV-2, HCoV-NL63, HCoV-OC43 and HCoV-229E spike peptides stimulated the cells. Whole-study results and caveats: Spike mono-reactivity was found in 304 of the 307 vaccine-specific clones identified in convalescent patients.

Trimming pared 6 bases from V and 4 bases from J, leaving 24 bases between. There are 17 residues in the CDR3. This clonotype is large within its sample. Its antigen remains unknown. Cultured CD4+ T-cell DNA underwent Oncomine TCR Beta short-read sequencing. It was from cultured CD4+ T cells that genomic DNA was extracted. One entry per CDR3 protein results from TCRdb running MiXCR on the PCR reads. The top ten clones hold 11% to 15% of a sample with 9,000 to 15,000 distinct CDR3 sequences, 55% to 70% of them seen once. The treatment denotes: approximately 9-day PBMC culture with coronavirus spike peptide pools or control peptides (ViraFEST assay).

The chain employs TRBV12-3 or TRBV12-4 and TRBJ1-2; D unresolved. The clonotype originates from a human donor who had recovered from COVID-19. Sequencing used CD4+ T cells from blood, cultured in vitro. The CDR3 protein is CASSLDGLWLSGYGYTF. The CDR3 DNA follows: TGTGCCAGCAGCTTGGACGGGTTGTGGTTGTCGGGCTATGGCTACACCTTC.